Listed below are T cell receptor beta chains from one sample, sequenced in a study of graft-versus-host responses after intestinal transplantation. No antigens are known for them. TCRdb's copy holds only in-frame clones and misses some; the assay was immunoSEQ multiplex PCR. The sample lists approximately 130,000 clones; around nine tenths were seen once. The sample here was unstimulated CD4+ T cells sorted from spleen or lymph node cells, taken before intestinal transplant. These receptors all come from a human donor who received an intestinal transplant. The CDR3 runs from the conserved cysteine through the conserved F or W. Expanded clones are given a class, and other clones once, few, many or no size at all.

cdr3_length j_call clone_size v_call cdr3_aa
14 TRBJ1-4 NA TRBV5-1 CASSWTGPNEKLFF
14 TRBJ1-5 few TRBV21-1 CASSRGQVNQPQHF
13 TRBJ1-1 once TRBV6-5 CASSFIGQGEAFF
15 TRBJ2-3 NA TRBV4-2 CASSLDRVYTDTQYF
16 TRBJ2-2 NA TRBV7-9 CASSKSLAGVTGELFF
14 TRBJ2-3 NA TRBV4-2 CASSQDRSTDTQYF
14 TRBJ2-7 once TRBV5-4 CASSEKTSGYEQYF
18 TRBJ2-7 NA TRBV10-3 CAISEHPGLAGGIYEQYF
16 TRBJ2-5 few TRBV5-4 CASSILAGGPQETQYF
15 TRBJ2-7 NA TRBV7-9 CAGSLGGTETYEQYF
12 TRBJ2-3 NA TRBV5-4 CASSFYADTQYF
15 TRBJ1-4 NA TRBV6-5 CASSYSVVSDEKLFF
14 TRBJ2-5 NA TRBV9 CASSVEGRAETQYF
13 TRBJ1-2 NA TRBV7-9 CASSLMGSGGYTF
12 TRBJ2-3 NA TRBV10-1 CASSERAGTQYF
17 TRBJ1-5 once TRBV19 CASSILVGRGLNQPQHF
15 TRBJ1-3 NA TRBV30 CAWSVHGSSGNTIYF
14 TRBJ1-1 NA TRBV9 CASSGAGMGTEAFF
14 TRBJ1-2 NA TRBV9 CASSVEDRGHGYTF
14 TRBJ2-1 NA TRBV2 CASSGRGGSPEQFF
13 TRBJ1-5 NA TRBV30 CAWMAGNNQPQHF
15 TRBJ1-2 NA TRBV2 CASSGRQGGYYGYTF
15 TRBJ2-5 NA TRBV6-1 CASTRGEVGRETQYF